Here is one T cell receptor delta chain with its context. The target antigen is unknown. The entry originates in a study of Vδ1+ human thymocytes. V was shortened by 2 bases and J by 0 bases, with 13 bases between the two germline ends. Germline V lookup: CDR1 TSWWSYY, CDR2 QGS. The CDR3 length is 16 residues. Whole-study results and caveats: Despite high sort purity, approximately 21% of thymic T cell receptor delta sequences were Vdelta2. In the thymus, TRG and TRD repertoires looked highly polyclonal with Gaussian CDR3 lengths.

Sequences come from RNA converted to cDNA by reverse transcription. The CDR3 regions were amplified by multiplex PCR from V-gene primers to a constant-region primer. TCRdb reanalyzed the multiplex PCR reads using CATT. Of under 25,000 delta-chain clones listed, less than 30% are singletons. After alphabeta T cell depletion, CD3+ Vdelta1+ Vdelta2- thymocytes were sorted. The source of this sequence is a boy younger than two who had congenital heart surgery. The sequenced sample consisted of Vdelta1+ gamma-delta thymocytes from the thymus. Documented subset: FACS-sorted CD3+ TCRalphabeta- TCRVdelta1+ TCRVdelta2- thymocytes. The chain is built from TRDV1 and TRDJ1, with D uncertain. The CDR3 reads CALGESSPRYTDKLIF. The CDR3 DNA follows: TGTGCTCTTGGGGAATCTTCGCCCCGGTACACCGATAAACTCATCTTT.